Listed here are 16 T cell receptor beta chains from one sample, sequenced in a study of T cell changes during pregnancy in multiple sclerosis. Generated by immunoSEQ multiplex PCR, the TCRdb table keeps only in-frame clones and is missing some. This sample yields roughly 42,000 clones, of which 85% to 90% are seen a single time; roughly 0.57% belongs to the top ten. Sequencing used CD4+ T cells from peripheral blood mononuclear cells, obtained in the first trimester of pregnancy. Receptors originate from a female donor with multiple sclerosis, enrolled in a pregnancy study.

To note about this clone: At one of its ends the junction is not consistent with the germline gene, which may arise from a read error. The chain joins TRBV30 to TRBJ1-1; a possible D gene is TRBD1 (5 bases). Germline V gene sequence: CDR1 GTSNPN, CDR2 SVGIG (reference sequence). There are 15 residues in the CDR3. CDR3 region: CARRGMYGENTEAFF. CDR3 nucleotides: TGTGCCCGGAGGGGTATGTACGGGGAGAACACTGAAGCTTTCTTT. The variable domain in full, with the rest retrieved from reference TRBV30 and TRBJ1-1, is SQTIHQWPATLVQPVGSPLSLECTVEGTSNPNLYWYRQAAGRGLQLLFYSVGIGQISSEVPQNLSASRPQDRQFILSSKKLLLSDSGFYLCARRGMYGENTEAFFGQGTRLTVV.

The chain has TRBV19 and TRBJ2-7, with TRBD1 as a possible D gene (6 bases). CDR3 length: 13 residues. Germline lookup yields CDR1 LNHDA and CDR2 SQIVND (reference sequence). With 8 bases removed from V and 1 base from J, the gap between germline ends came to 12 bases. This CDR3 is CASYRDRSYEQYF. As DNA, the CDR3 is TGTGCCAGTTACAGGGACCGATCCTACGAGCAGTACTTC.

J is TRBJ2-1 and V is TRBV4-2; 10 positions match TRBD1. The CDR3 consists of 16 residues. Unmatched junction bases numbered 8, after V lost 2 bases and J lost 7 bases. Germline lookup yields CDR1 LGHNA and CDR2 YNFKEQ. This chain's CDR3 is CASSQRTGGLVNEQFF. As DNA, the CDR3 is TGTGCCAGCAGCCAACGGACAGGGGGTTTGGTGAATGAGCAGTTCTTC.

This chain links TRBV12-5 with TRBJ2-5; 9 positions agree with TRBD1. The CDR3 consists of 15 residues. After removal of 5 bases from V and 4 bases from J, the junction contained 8 bases not matched to a gene. Per germline, CDR1 LGHNT and CDR2 FRNRAP. CDR3 DNA: TGTGCTAGTGGTATGGGACAGGGTCCGGGAGAGACCCAGTACTTC. Amino acids: CASGMGQGPGETQYF.

Regarding this clone: Because the CDR3's place on the DNA is in doubt, the DNA is left out and the CDR3 is given as listed by TCRdb. The chain has TRBV21-1 and TRBJ2-7; the D call in the table, TRBD1, was not verified against the DNA. TRBV21-1 is noted as a pseudogene. 15 amino acids form the CDR3, both terminal residues included. The CDR3 sequence is CASSKVGQGAHEQYF.

The V call is TRBV5-1, the J call TRBJ2-7; 7 nucleotides agree with TRBD1. This CDR3 contains 15 residues. Unmatched junction bases numbered 6, after V lost 0 bases and J lost 3 bases. CDR1 and CDR2 from the germline V gene are SGHRS and YFSETQ. The CDR3 bases are TGCGCCAGCAGCTTGGCCGGGACAGTAGGCTACGAGCAGTACTTC. As protein: CASSLAGTVGYEQYF. Supplemented by reference TRBV5-1 and TRBJ2-7, the full variable domain reads KAGVTQTPRYLIKTRGQQVTLSCSPISGHRSVSWYQQTPGQGLQFLFEYFSETQRNKGNFPGRFSGRQFSNSRSEMNVSTLELGDSALYLCASSLAGTVGYEQYFGPGTRLTVT.

The rearrangement links TRBV5-1 to TRBJ2-7; the match to TRBD2 covers 9 bases. The trim removed 5 bases at V and 2 bases at J, leaving 14 bases unmatched. There are 17 residues in the CDR3. The germline gives CDR1 SGHRS, CDR2 YFSETQ. For the CDR3, the DNA is TGCGCCAGCAGTCGCTACACGGGACTAGCAGAACCCTACGAGCAGTACTTC. This encodes CASSRYTGLAEPYEQYF.

This clone was picked up a small number of times. CDR3 DNA sequence: TGTGCCAGCAGTCGGGACAGTAACACTGAAGCTTTCTTT. It translates to CASSRDSNTEAFF. The V call is TRBV7-7, the J call TRBJ1-1, with 7 bases fitting TRBD1. This CDR3 is built from 13 residues. The J segment lost 2 bases and the V segment lost 6 bases, leaving 3 bases of the junction unmatched. The germline V gene has CDR1 SSHAT and CDR2 FNYEAQ (reference sequence).

This chain connects TRBV18 to TRBJ1-1, with 10 bases identical to TRBD1. V shed 6 bases and J 11 bases; nucleotides not matched to a gene: 6. Germline V lookup: CDR1 KGHSH, CDR2 LQKENI. The CDR3 has 12 residues. Here the CDR3 reads CASSRDRGEAFF. CDR3 nucleotides: TGTGCCAGCTCCCGGGACAGGGGTGAGGCTTTCTTT.

This rearrangement joins TRBV7-2 to TRBJ2-5, with 10 bases matching TRBD1. CDR3 length equals 15 residues. The germline gives CDR1 SGHTA, CDR2 FQGNSA. V lost 4 bases to trimming and J lost 3 bases; unmatched junction nucleotides: 5. The CDR3: CASSSTGGLEETQYF. DNA of the CDR3: TGTGCCAGCAGCTCGACAGGGGGCTTGGAAGAGACCCAGTACTTC.

V is TRBV9 and J is TRBJ2-3; 10 bases map to TRBD1. The CDR3 is 16 residues long. With V trimmed by 4 bases and J by 3 bases, 8 bases remained unmatched. The germline V gene has CDR1 SGDLS and CDR2 YYNGEE. DNA for the CDR3: TGTGCCAGCAGCCCCCGACAGGGGGCGATGACAGATACGCAGTATTTT. Protein sequence: CASSPRQGAMTDTQYF.

On this clone itself: Germline is not matched at one junction end, which may reflect a read error. The CDR3 coding sequence is TGTGCCAGCAGTGAAACTCCGGCGGATCGTAGCTTC. Translation: CASSETPADRSF. This sequence joins TRBV2 and TRBJ2-7; D is uncertain. The CDR3 runs to 12 residues. Germline CDR1 and CDR2: SNHLY and FYNNEI.

V and J are TRBV7-3 and TRBJ2-2; 7 bases agree with TRBD2. V trimming: 1 base; J trimming: 5 bases; junction bases outside the gene matches: 10. Germline CDR1 is SGHTA and CDR2 is FQGTGA. The CDR3 consists of 17 residues. In DNA form, the CDR3 reads TGTGCCAGCAGCTTAAATTCTGCGGGAGTAGGTACCGGGGAGCTGTTTTTT. Its translation: CASSLNSAGVGTGELFF. The whole variable domain, remainder taken from reference TRBV7-3 and TRBJ2-2, is GAGVSQTPSNKVTEKGKYVELRCDPISGHTALYWYRQSLGQGPEFLIYFQGTGAADDSGLPNDRFFAVRPEGSVSTLKIQRTERGDSAVYLCASSLNSAGVGTGELFFGEGSRLTVL.

The chain links TRBV15 to TRBJ2-4; D is unclear. V dropped 3 bases and J dropped 0 bases, with 9 bases sitting between them. From germline, CDR1 is LNHNV and CDR2 YYDKDF (reference sequence). The CDR3 totals 15 residues. CDR3 residues: CATSSKRLAKNIQYF. The CDR3 nucleotides read TGTGCCACCAGCAGTAAGAGGTTAGCCAAAAACATTCAGTACTTC.

This chain uses TRBV27 with TRBJ2-5; 8 nucleotides match TRBD1. V dropped 2 bases and J dropped 0; count of bases not matched to a gene: 5. The CDR3 runs 16 residues. Germline V gene sequence: CDR1 MNHEY, CDR2 SMNVEV (reference sequence). Written as DNA, the CDR3 is TGTGCCAGCAGTTTAGGGACAGGCTCGTACCAAGAGACCCAGTACTTC. Its protein product is CASSLGTGSYQETQYF.

The rearrangement links TRBV7-2 to TRBJ1-5; D remains unclear. The V end was cut by 5 bases, the J end by 1 base, with 12 bases between. The CDR3 spans 15 residues. Germline lookup yields CDR1 SGHTA and CDR2 FQGNSA. The CDR3, as DNA: TGTGCCAGCAGCCAGCAGGCGGGCAGCAATCAGCCCCAGCATTTT. It encodes CASSQQAGSNQPQHF.